This entry features one T cell receptor (beta chain) sequence. This clonotype has ten or more counts. Its antigen target is currently unknown. The record has no base qualities; no much larger clone is one base away. These data are taken from a study of response to subunit inactivated influenza vaccine (dated by TCRdb to the late 2010s). Describing the broader study: Deep quantitative T cell receptor repertoire profiling was used in the study to track responses to a trivalent subunit inactivated influenza vaccine. The study at large found these results: The authors proposed that each seasonal influenza vaccination may bring in only a limited number of new T cells.

Preparation of the library involved RT-PCR. Data came from an Illumina HiSeq 2500. Through fastp at Q25 and MiXCR, TCRdb rebuilt clones from the public reads, retaining in-frame beta chains. Rows merge per CDR3 protein into single entries with the most common DNA and genes. The sample data list under 800,000 distinct CDR3 sequences, and 11% to 15% of these were observed just once. The leading ten clones occupy around 7% of the sample. CDR1 and CDR2 (LGHNA, YNFKEQ) derive from the germline V gene. Taken from cysteine to phenylalanine, the CDR3 has 15 residues. The kept DNA is CDR3 alone, 45 bases in frame from the first base. Trimming leaves V shorter by 1 base and J shorter by 7 bases, with the junction holding 7 bases beyond the gene matches.

The sample in question was PBMCs from blood, obtained 14 to 15 days before vaccination. The TCR comes from a man between 45 and 60 years old who received an inactivated influenza vaccine. Donor details come from another sample of the same person, matched by shared clones. The chain was built from TRBV4-2 and TRBJ2-5; TRBD2 fits 9 bases in the junction. In nucleotides, the sequence is TGTGCCAGCAGCCAAGTTTTAGCGGGAGTCGTGACCCAGTACTTC. It is translated as CASSQVLAGVVTQYF.